A selection of T cell receptor beta chains follows, all from one sample in a study of lymphopenia after photon versus proton radiotherapy. Profiled with immunoSEQ multiplex PCR; TCRdb holds only in-frame clones, not every one. The sample consists of about 14,000 clones, 82% of them appearing once. This sample comprised peripheral blood, obtained from a patient treated with photon-based radiotherapy. The receptors come from a middle-aged man with gastric cancer. CDR3s include the opening cysteine and the closing phenylalanine or tryptophan. The D gene is left open where the match is weak. Size is stated for part of the rows, as once, few or many counts, or as a class when the clone is expanded.

j_call: TRBJ2-7
d_call: NA
clone_size: NA
v_call: TRBV7-2
cdr3_nt: TGCGCCAGCAGCCAAGGCGGCAGAGCCTACGAGCAGTACTTC
cdr3_aa: CASSQGGRAYEQYF

j_call: TRBJ2-3
d_call: TRBD2
clone_size: once
v_call: TRBV11-1
cdr3_nt: TGTGCCAGCAGCCATTTAGCGGGGAGCACAGATACGCAGTATTTT
cdr3_aa: CASSHLAGSTDTQYF

j_call: TRBJ2-3
d_call: NA
clone_size: NA
v_call: TRBV7-2
cdr3_nt: TGTGCCAGCAGCTTAGCGTCGACAAGGGGCACAGATACGCAGTATTTT
cdr3_aa: CASSLASTRGTDTQYF

j_call: TRBJ2-5
d_call: TRBD1
clone_size: once
v_call: TRBV30
cdr3_nt: TGTGCCTGGACCCGACAGGGCTTGGAGACCCAGTACTTC
cdr3_aa: CAWTRQGLETQYF

j_call: TRBJ1-2
d_call: NA
clone_size: NA
v_call: TRBV5-1
cdr3_nt: TGCGCCAGCAGCTTGGCCGTCGGGAAAGGGGGCTACACCTTC
cdr3_aa: CASSLAVGKGGYTF

j_call: TRBJ1-3
d_call: TRBD1
clone_size: NA
v_call: TRBV30
cdr3_nt: TGTGCCTGGAGGACAGGGATAGGGGGGGTTGGAAACACCATATATTTT
cdr3_aa: CAWRTGIGGVGNTIYF

j_call: TRBJ2-3
d_call: TRBD1
clone_size: NA
v_call: TRBV11-2
cdr3_nt: TGTGCCAGCAGCCTAGGGGTGAACAGGGGGCGTACAGATACGCAGTATTTT
cdr3_aa: CASSLGVNRGRTDTQYF

j_call: TRBJ2-7
d_call: NA
clone_size: NA
v_call: TRBV7-2
cdr3_nt: TGTGCCAGCAGCGCACGGGTTTCCTGGTCCTACGAGCAGTACTTC
cdr3_aa: CASSARVSWSYEQYF

j_call: TRBJ2-3
d_call: NA
clone_size: NA
v_call: TRBV5-1
cdr3_nt: TGCGCCAGCAGCTTGGTACTATCAGATACGCAGTATTTT
cdr3_aa: CASSLVLSDTQYF

j_call: TRBJ2-2
d_call: TRBD2
clone_size: NA
v_call: TRBV2
cdr3_nt: TGTGCCAGCAGTCTAGCGGGGGGCAACACCGGGGAGCTGTTTTTT
cdr3_aa: CASSLAGGNTGELFF

j_call: TRBJ1-1
d_call: NA
clone_size: NA
v_call: TRBV29-1
cdr3_nt: TGCAGCACCACCGGGACCTGGGCTGAAGCTTTCTTT
cdr3_aa: CSTTGTWAEAFF

j_call: TRBJ2-2
d_call: NA
clone_size: NA
v_call: TRBV12-5
cdr3_nt: TGTGCTAGTGGTTTGGCCAGGGGATCCGGGGAGCTGTTTTTT
cdr3_aa: CASGLARGSGELFF

j_call: TRBJ1-2
d_call: NA
clone_size: few
v_call: TRBV6-5
cdr3_nt: TGTGCCAGCCGCCCGGAGGGGCATGGCTACACCTTC
cdr3_aa: CASRPEGHGYTF

j_call: TRBJ2-1
d_call: NA
clone_size: NA
v_call: TRBV5-1
cdr3_nt: TGCGCCAGCAGCCTCGTAACCCCCAGGCTAAATGAGCAGTTCTTC
cdr3_aa: CASSLVTPRLNEQFF

j_call: TRBJ2-3
d_call: TRBD2
clone_size: NA
v_call: TRBV7-3
cdr3_nt: TGTGCCAGCAGCCTCGGGGGGGCGGCAGATACGCAGTATTTT
cdr3_aa: CASSLGGAADTQYF

j_call: TRBJ2-2
d_call: TRBD2
clone_size: few
v_call: TRBV2
cdr3_nt: TGTGCCAGCAGTGGTGCTAGCGGGGGCCCCGGGGAGCTGTTTTTT
cdr3_aa: CASSGASGGPGELFF

j_call: TRBJ2-2
d_call: NA
clone_size: NA
v_call: TRBV6-1
cdr3_nt: TGTGCCAGCATTATGTGGGAGGCCGGGGAGCTGTTTTTT
cdr3_aa: CASIMWEAGELFF

j_call: TRBJ1-2
d_call: TRBD1
clone_size: NA
v_call: TRBV5-1
cdr3_nt: TGCGCCAGCCAAACCGGACAGGGTTTTGGCTACACCTTC
cdr3_aa: CASQTGQGFGYTF

j_call: TRBJ2-5
d_call: TRBD2
clone_size: NA
v_call: TRBV10-2
cdr3_nt: TGCGCCAGCGGAGGGCGAGCGGGGGGGCAAGAGACCCAGTACTTC
cdr3_aa: CASGGRAGGQETQYF

j_call: TRBJ1-4
d_call: NA
clone_size: NA
v_call: TRBV2
cdr3_nt: TGTGCCAGCAATCCTGGGACCTTTAATGAAAAACTGTTTTTT
cdr3_aa: CASNPGTFNEKLFF

j_call: TRBJ2-2
d_call: NA
clone_size: NA
v_call: TRBV2
cdr3_nt: TGTGCCAGCAGTGGGGCGGAACACGGGGAGCTGTTTTTT
cdr3_aa: CASSGAEHGELFF

j_call: TRBJ2-4
d_call: NA
clone_size: NA
v_call: TRBV4-2
cdr3_nt: TGTGCCAGCAGCCAAGAGGAGCTAGCCGGCATTCAGTACTTC
cdr3_aa: CASSQEELAGIQYF

j_call: TRBJ2-3
d_call: NA
clone_size: NA
v_call: TRBV7-2
cdr3_nt: TGTGCCAGCAGCCCGCAACCTCATACGCAGTATTTT
cdr3_aa: CASSPQPHTQYF

j_call: TRBJ2-7
d_call: NA
clone_size: NA
v_call: TRBV15
cdr3_nt: TGTGCCACCAGCAGAGAGGTTAGCGGCTCCTACGAGCAGTACTTC
cdr3_aa: CATSREVSGSYEQYF

j_call: TRBJ2-5
d_call: TRBD2
clone_size: NA
v_call: TRBV2
cdr3_nt: TGTGCCAGCAGTGAAGGGGCTAGCGGGGGCCCACGGGGGACCCAGTACTTC
cdr3_aa: CASSEGASGGPRGTQYF

j_call: TRBJ2-5
d_call: NA
clone_size: NA
v_call: TRBV29-1
cdr3_nt: TGCAGCGTTGAGGGCAGATGGCAAGAGACCCAGTACTTC
cdr3_aa: CSVEGRWQETQYF

j_call: TRBJ1-2
d_call: TRBD1
clone_size: few
v_call: TRBV5-1
cdr3_nt: TGCGCCAGCAGCAACCGGGACAGGGGCGCCTATGGCTACACCTTC
cdr3_aa: CASSNRDRGAYGYTF

j_call: TRBJ1-3
d_call: NA
clone_size: few
v_call: TRBV6-5
cdr3_nt: TGTGCCAGCACTAGCACATGGAACACCATATATTTT
cdr3_aa: CASTSTWNTIYF

j_call: TRBJ1-2
d_call: NA
clone_size: NA
v_call: TRBV11-2
cdr3_nt: TGTGCCAGCAGCTTAGGTGCGACAGAGGCGGGTGGCTACACCTTC
cdr3_aa: CASSLGATEAGGYTF

j_call: TRBJ2-2
d_call: NA
clone_size: NA
v_call: TRBV5-1
cdr3_nt: TGCGCCAGCAGCTTGGCCGCTGTTGGTTCCGGGGAGCTGTTTTTT
cdr3_aa: CASSLAAVGSGELFF

j_call: TRBJ1-2
d_call: NA
clone_size: NA
v_call: TRBV30
cdr3_nt: TGTGCCTGGAGTAAGCCGGGACGGGACTATGGCTACACCTTC
cdr3_aa: CAWSKPGRDYGYTF

j_call: TRBJ1-1
d_call: NA
clone_size: NA
v_call: TRBV10-3
cdr3_nt: TGTGCCATCAGGGTTGGCGGCTCAACTGAAGCTTTCTTT
cdr3_aa: CAIRVGGSTEAFF

j_call: TRBJ2-3
d_call: NA
clone_size: NA
v_call: TRBV6-1
cdr3_nt: TGTGCCAGCAGTCCCCTGACCCCGGATACGCAGTATTTT
cdr3_aa: CASSPLTPDTQYF

j_call: TRBJ2-1
d_call: NA
clone_size: NA
v_call: TRBV4-2
cdr3_nt: TGTGCCAGCAGCCAAGTGGAAGGGTTCGATGAGCAGTTCTTC
cdr3_aa: CASSQVEGFDEQFF

j_call: TRBJ1-1
d_call: TRBD1
clone_size: NA
v_call: TRBV5-1
cdr3_nt: TGCGCCAGCAGCCAAGGGACAGACTTCAACACTGAAGCTTTCTTT
cdr3_aa: CASSQGTDFNTEAFF

j_call: TRBJ2-7
d_call: NA
clone_size: NA
v_call: TRBV7-2
cdr3_nt: TGTGCCAGCAGGAGTGGACTGACCTCCTACGAGCAGTACTTC
cdr3_aa: CASRSGLTSYEQYF

j_call: TRBJ2-2
d_call: NA
clone_size: NA
v_call: TRBV6-5
cdr3_nt: TGTGCCACCCTCGACCGCTACACCGGGGAGCTGTTTTTT
cdr3_aa: CATLDRYTGELFF

j_call: TRBJ1-2
d_call: TRBD1
clone_size: NA
v_call: TRBV6-1
cdr3_nt: TGTGCCAGCAGTGAAGCGCGGCAGGGGGTCTATGGCTACACCTTC
cdr3_aa: CASSEARQGVYGYTF

j_call: TRBJ2-3
d_call: TRBD2
clone_size: few
v_call: TRBV4-3
cdr3_nt: TGCGCCAGCAGCCAAGAATTTAGGACTAGCAATCCAGATACGCAGTATTTT
cdr3_aa: CASSQEFRTSNPDTQYF

j_call: TRBJ1-5
d_call: NA
clone_size: NA
v_call: TRBV2
cdr3_nt: TGTGCCAGTGCTTCAGACCAAAATCAGCCCCAGCATTTT
cdr3_aa: CASASDQNQPQHF

j_call: TRBJ1-2
d_call: NA
clone_size: once
v_call: TRBV19
cdr3_nt: TGTGCCAGTAGAGGACAGCGTAACTATGGCTACACCTTC
cdr3_aa: CASRGQRNYGYTF

j_call: TRBJ2-1
d_call: TRBD1
clone_size: NA
v_call: TRBV6-1
cdr3_nt: TGTGCCAGCAGTGCGAGGCCGGTACAGGGGACGGATGAGCAGTTCTTC
cdr3_aa: CASSARPVQGTDEQFF

j_call: TRBJ2-4
d_call: NA
clone_size: NA
v_call: TRBV11-2
cdr3_nt: TGTGCCAGCAGCTTCGGTCTCATTCAGTACTTC
cdr3_aa: CASSFGLIQYF

j_call: TRBJ2-1
d_call: TRBD1
clone_size: NA
v_call: TRBV19
cdr3_nt: TGTGCCAGTAGTATAGATCTGGGACAGCCAGCCCTTGAGCAGTTCTTC
cdr3_aa: CASSIDLGQPALEQFF

j_call: TRBJ2-7
d_call: NA
clone_size: NA
v_call: TRBV7-2
cdr3_nt: TGTGCCAGCAGCTCAGATCGGGCGGGCGGGTACGAGCAGTACTTC
cdr3_aa: CASSSDRAGGYEQYF

j_call: TRBJ1-3
d_call: TRBD1
clone_size: NA
v_call: TRBV4-3
cdr3_nt: TGCGCCAGCAGCCAAGCTTGGCAGGGGGCGTTTGGAAACACCATATATTTT
cdr3_aa: CASSQAWQGAFGNTIYF

j_call: TRBJ1-2
d_call: NA
clone_size: NA
v_call: TRBV7-9
cdr3_nt: TGTGCCAGCAGCTCATACCGGACAGAGCACTATGGCTACACCTTC
cdr3_aa: CASSSYRTEHYGYTF

j_call: TRBJ2-2
d_call: NA
clone_size: NA
v_call: TRBV25-1
cdr3_nt: TGTGCCAGCAGTGAAGACACAGACACCGGGGAGCTGTTTTTT
cdr3_aa: CASSEDTDTGELFF

j_call: TRBJ2-1
d_call: TRBD2
clone_size: NA
v_call: TRBV5-1
cdr3_nt: TGCGCCAGCAGCTTGGCCAGCGGGGGGGTAAGTGAGCAGTTCTTC
cdr3_aa: CASSLASGGVSEQFF

j_call: TRBJ2-1
d_call: NA
clone_size: NA
v_call: TRBV30
cdr3_nt: TGTGCCTGGGGTAGGGGTTGGGGCCTAGGAGGGGAGCAGTTCTTC
cdr3_aa: CAWGRGWGLGGEQFF